The clone carrying this T cell receptor (beta chain) appeared a few times. Its target is not known. Germline CDR1 reads SGHVS; CDR2 reads FNYEAQ. The CDR3 runs 13 residues. Between the trimmed V and J ends, which lost 6 bases and 8 bases, there was a span of 14 bases. The whole isolated RNA underwent reverse transcription, so sequencing captured expressed TCRB transcripts. The average read count of naive, central memory and regulatory T cell samples was 3 million to 4 million. Sequenced by immunoSEQ multiplex PCR; TCRdb stores in-frame clones only, minus some. The repertoire consists of a few hundred thousand clones, with approximately 25% occurring once and the leading ten covering roughly 0.011%. The sample belongs to a study of beta chain features in type 1 diabetes. Whole-study results and caveats: The influence of HLA type on TCRB rearrangement stayed undetermined. Type 1 diabetes patients had TCRB CDR3s that were shorter (moderately but significantly so) in all four CD4+ subsets.

By way of CD45RO/CCR7/CD25/CD127/CD95/CD27, the CD4+ regulatory, stem cell-like memory, central memory and naive cells were sorted. The receptor's source is a young woman with type 1 diabetes. Sequencing used naive CD4+ T cells from blood. This chain uses TRBV7-6 with TRBJ2-4; D is possibly TRBD2 (5 bases). The CDR3 here is CASRNSGSDIQYF. CDR3 nucleotide sequence: TGTGCCAGCAGGAACAGCGGTTCAGACATTCAGTACTTC.